The source of this T cell receptor (beta chain) is a study of CD8+ T cells in alopecia areata. Sequencing relied on a cDNA template that was reverse transcribed from extracted RNA. Generated by immunoSEQ multiplex PCR, the TCRdb table keeps only in-frame clones and is missing some. The profile covers over 150,000 clones, with roughly 63% appearing a single time and 1.5% to 2% taken by the ten largest. Study conclusions and caveats: Normal scalp showed lower clonality than lesional scalp, especially alopecia totalis/universalis.

With V trimmed by 1 base and J by 4 bases, 6 bases remained unmatched. The CDR3 is 16 residues long. Germline CDR1 is SGHDT and CDR2 is YYEEEE. This clone was found once. Its specificity is unknown. The chain links TRBV5-6 to TRBJ2-1, with 9 bases matching TRBD2. The material sequenced was CD4+ T cells sorted from blood, taken at week 0. The sequence was collected from a human donor with alopecia areata. The CDR3 nucleotides read TGTGCCAGCAGCTTGAATCCTAGCGGGGCGTACAATGAGCAGTTCTTC. It is translated as CASSLNPSGAYNEQFF.